The 14 T cell receptor beta chains presented below share a single source sample, sequenced in a study of blood T cell repertoires in COVID-19. Libraries were prepared by immunoSEQ multiplex PCR; TCRdb keeps only in-frame clonotypes and omits some of them. The repertoire holds about 87,000 clones, with approximately 89% as singletons. The specimen was peripheral blood. All receptors derive from a human donor with acute or convalescent COVID-19. The donor label of this sample is uncertain.

This chain joins TRBV6-2 or TRBV6-3 and TRBJ2-7; 8 nucleotides match TRBD1. J lost 7 bases, V lost 0 bases, and 5 bases had no gene match. The CDR3 is made up of 14 amino acids. The germline gives CDR1 MNHEY, CDR2 SVGEGT. CDR3 bases: TGTGCCAGCAGTTACTCGCCCAGGGGGCGTGAGCAGTACTTC. This translates into CASSYSPRGREQYF.

The rearrangement uses TRBV7-3 and TRBJ2-1; possible D gene TRBD2, 6 bases. Germline values: CDR1 SGHTA, CDR2 FQGTGA. Trimming removed 0 bases from V and 6 bases from J, with 15 bases in between. This CDR3 spans 16 amino acids. The CDR3 sequence is CASSLTGDSAVNEQFF. Written as DNA, the CDR3 is TGTGCCAGCAGCTTAACGGGGGACTCAGCCGTCAATGAGCAGTTCTTC.

V gene TRBV9 combines with J gene TRBJ2-7, with TRBD1 as a possible D gene (6 bases). The V gene's germline CDR1 is SGDLS and CDR2 YYNGEE. This CDR3 has 14 residues. The V gene lost 0 bases and the J gene lost 2 bases, with 9 bases spanning the gap. As DNA, the CDR3 is TGTGCCAGCAGCGTAGGGCAGGGGCCCTACGAGCAGTACTTC. Its translation is CASSVGQGPYEQYF.

V gene TRBV2 combines with J gene TRBJ1-2; D is undetermined. The germline V gene has CDR1 SNHLY and CDR2 FYNNEI. The CDR3 is made up of 12 amino acids. Trimming pared 3 bases from V and 8 bases from J, leaving 10 bases between. The CDR3 DNA is TGTGCCAGCAGTGAGGTTGCGCGGGGCTACACCTTC. Translated, it gives CASSEVARGYTF.

The chain joins TRBV5-1 to TRBJ2-7; D unclear. Trimming pared 1 base from V and 2 bases from J, leaving 16 bases between. Germline V gene data show CDR1 as SGHRS and CDR2 as YFSETQ. This CDR3 comprises 16 residues. Here the CDR3 DNA reads TGCGCCAGCAGCTTGATTCAGGTTTCCTCTACCTACGAGCAGTACTTC. It codes for CASSLIQVSSTYEQYF.

The V and J genes are TRBV28 and TRBJ2-3, with 10 positions matching TRBD2. The germline V gene has CDR1 MDHEN and CDR2 SYDVKM. This CDR3 is 15 amino acids long. Trimming cost V 7 bases and J 6 bases; bases outside gene matches: 10. The CDR3 coding sequence is TGTGCCAGCATCTCCAGCGGGGGGGCATTGGATACGCAGTATTTT. Translation gives CASISSGGALDTQYF.

The chain links TRBV30 to TRBJ1-1; no definite D call. CDR3 size: 14 residues. Germline loops: CDR1 GTSNPN, CDR2 SVGIG (reference sequence). The V and J ends lost 0 bases and 2 bases respectively, with 10 bases between them. The CDR3 DNA reads as TGTGCCTGGAGTGTACAGTTACTCAACACTGAAGCTTTCTTT. Residues: CAWSVQLLNTEAFF.

The genes are TRBV3-1 (or the pseudogene TRBV3-2) and TRBJ2-7; perhaps TRBD1 as D (5 bases). There are 13 residues in the CDR3. V lost 2 bases and J lost 5, with 10 bases in between. The germline V gene has CDR1 LGHDT and CDR2 YNNKEL (reference sequence). This chain's CDR3 is CASSQQGVHEQYF. The CDR3, as DNA: TGTGCCAGCAGCCAACAGGGTGTCCACGAGCAGTACTTC.

The V and J genes are TRBV5-4 and TRBJ1-1; 7 bases line up with TRBD1. This CDR3 spans 17 amino acids. Per germline, CDR1 SGHNT and CDR2 YYREEE (reference sequence). The J segment lost 0 bases and the V segment lost 3 bases, leaving 11 bases of the junction unmatched. Written as DNA, the CDR3 is TGTGCCAGCAGCTCACCAACAAGACAGGGAATGAACACTGAAGCTTTCTTT. Residues: CASSSPTRQGMNTEAFF.

The rearrangement uses TRBV6-6 and TRBJ2-1, with 14 bases matching TRBD2. The CDR3 covers 15 residues. Trimming cost V 6 bases and J 6 bases; bases outside gene matches: 4. Germline V gene lookup returns CDR1 MNHNY and CDR2 SVGAGI (reference sequence). The CDR3 sequence is CASRRLAGGPNEQFF. CDR3 DNA: TGTGCCAGCAGACGACTAGCGGGGGGGCCCAATGAGCAGTTCTTC.

V usage is TRBV6-5 and J usage is TRBJ2-6; 9 bases align to TRBD1. From germline, CDR1 is MNHEY and CDR2 SVGAGI. The V and J ends lost 8 bases and 1 base, in that order; junction bases with no gene match: 3. This CDR3 spans 15 amino acids. Here the CDR3 reads CASQDRGSGANVLTF. For the CDR3, the DNA is TGTGCCAGCCAGGACAGGGGTTCTGGGGCCAACGTCCTGACTTTC.

This rearrangement joins TRBV30 to TRBJ2-7; 12 bases map to TRBD2. This CDR3 comprises 13 residues. V lost 5 bases to trimming and J lost 7 bases; unmatched junction nucleotides: 6. From germline, CDR1 is GTSNPN and CDR2 SVGIG (reference sequence). The CDR3, as DNA: TGTGCCTGGGTACTAGCGGGGGGTAAAGAGCAGTACTTC. It yields the protein CAWVLAGGKEQYF. Full variable domain (rest looked up from reference TRBV30 and TRBJ2-7): SQTIHQWPATLVQPVGSPLSLECTVEGTSNPNLYWYRQAAGRGLQLLFYSVGIGQISSEVPQNLSASRPQDRQFILSSKKLLLSDSGFYLCAWVLAGGKEQYFGPGTRLTVT.

The chain joins TRBV6-2 or TRBV6-3 to TRBJ2-4, with 7 positions matching TRBD1. CDR1 and CDR2 from the germline V gene are MNHEY and SVGEGT. J gave up 0 bases and V 3 bases, and 8 bases lay outside the gene matches. CDR3 size: 17 residues. The chain's CDR3 is CASSYPGQDLAKNIQYF. Written as DNA, the CDR3 is TGTGCCAGCAGTTATCCTGGACAGGACCTAGCCAAAAACATTCAGTACTTC.

The chain employs TRBV11-2 and TRBJ1-4, with D perhaps matching TRBD1 (5 bases). The CDR3 runs 16 residues. Germline V lookup: CDR1 SGHAT, CDR2 FQNNGV. The V and J ends lost 5 bases and 7 bases respectively, with 20 bases between them. CDR3 sequence reads: CASSPQAGRSSEKLFF. CDR3 sequence (DNA): TGTGCCAGCAGCCCTCAAGCAGGGCGGAGCAGTGAAAAACTGTTTTTT.